This T cell receptor (beta chain) was captured in a study of OX40 agonist ivuxolimab in advanced cancers. Study-level background: The costimulatory receptor OX40 (CD134) was targeted by ivuxolimab, a fully human IgG2 agonistic monoclonal antibody. The paper describes the monotherapy dose-escalation part (N of about 50 patients) of the phase I trial of ivuxolimab. Among the 52 dose-escalation patients, some 19 had hepatocellular carcinoma, approximately 15 melanoma, 9 renal cell carcinoma and 9 head and neck cancer. Prior anti-PD-1, anti-PD-L1 or anti-CTLA-4 therapy was permitted, and 40% of dose-escalation patients had received checkpoint inhibitors. In the dose-escalation cohort, 82.7% of patients were male, and the mean age was approximately 60 years, with a range of about 23 to 85. The point of sequencing TCRbeta in the periphery was to test whether ivuxolimab changed TCR sequence diversity and drove clonal T-cell expansion. Three dose-escalation patients achieved partial responses, one with hepatocellular carcinoma and two with cutaneous melanoma. Intravenous ivuxolimab was administered to patients every 2 weeks at six dose levels: 0.01, 0.1, 0.3, 1.5, 3 and 10 mg/kg. Overall study outcomes, separate from this receptor: Low levels of normalized T-cell clonal expansion were also seen in some patients who did not respond. In the 0.1-3.0 mg/kg groups, partial responders were among the patients with the lowest normalized peripheral clonal expansion, particularly in CD8+ T cells. After ivuxolimab, expanded clones were on average more numerous among CD8+ T cells than among CD4+ T cells. The antigen specificity of the clonally expanded peripheral T cells was not determined. At doses from 0.1 to 3.0 mg/kg, clonal expansion was seen in both CD4+ and CD8+ blood T cells between baseline and week 6.

The trial excluded patients who had a history of autoimmune disease or were on systemic immunosuppression. In every dose cohort, peripheral blood was drawn for TCR sequencing at baseline, cycle 4 day 1, and cycle 7 day 1. The samples were taken from a phase I, first-in-human, multicenter, open-label dose-escalation trial of ivuxolimab. The trial enrolled adults with locally advanced or metastatic head and neck squamous cell, hepatocellular, melanoma or renal cell carcinoma. Before TCR sequencing, CD4+ T cells and CD8+ T cells from peripheral blood were sorted into separate populations. Measured from the cysteine to the phenylalanine, the CDR3 is 15 residues long. Solely the CDR3 DNA is kept, with 45 bases framed from the first base. Via the germline V gene, CDR1 is ENHRY and CDR2 SYGVKD. In regard to this clone: Its antigen is still unknown. Sequence at one end of the junction differs from germline and may be a read error.

Genomic DNA was isolated from the sorted cells so that the TCRbeta CDR3 region could be sequenced. TCRbeta CDR3 regions were sequenced using the immunoSEQ Assay. TCRdb obtained this table from immuneACCESS and retained in-frame rearrangements with V and J assigned. These tables miss some clones; where compared with another copy, unresolved V genes account for less than half of the shortfall, and the remainder is unexplained. This sample lists under 70,000 clones; about nine tenths were detected once. The top ten hold 2% of the sample. Here the chain combines TRBV10-3 and TRBJ1-1; the central 7 bases match TRBD1. The clonotype originates from an adult with an advanced solid tumor such as melanoma, head and neck, liver or kidney cancer. The sample in question was CD4+ or CD8+ T cells sorted from blood, obtained in a trial of the OX40 agonist ivuxolimab. CDR3 protein: CASSYSRTGNTEAFF. In nucleotides, the sequence is TGTGCCAGCAGTTACAGCCGGACAGGGAACACTGAAGCTTTCTTT.